The present T cell receptor (beta chain) was sequenced within a study of blood T cell repertoires in COVID-19. About the study: COVID-19 samples collected from the United States, Italy and Spain covered acute and convalescent phases.

Those who participated ranged in age from roughly 18 to 100 years and resided in about 24 US areas. Exposed enrollees encountered a COVID-19 case at some point within 2 weeks before study entry. Per the original data handling: Reference gene primer amplification gave nucleated cell count estimates. Clones were read by immunoSEQ multiplex PCR, and TCRdb kept only the in-frame ones, dropping some. That table furnishes V, J and clone size, whereas the DNA furnished D and trimming. The sample contains hundreds of thousands of clones, about four fifths of which appear only once. V lost 4 bases, J lost 0 bases, and 6 bases lay in between. Looked up from germline, CDR1 is SGHDN and CDR2 is FVKESK. This CDR3 is 13 amino acids long.

This chain uses TRBV14 with TRBJ1-1; D remains ambiguous. This TCR came from a woman in her forties who had been exposed to COVID-19. The specimen sequenced was PBMCs or T cells enriched from blood (not recorded which). The CDR3 spells CASSRHMNTEAFF. The CDR3, as DNA: TGTGCCAGCAGCCGACACATGAACACTGAAGCTTTCTTT.